Below are 21 T cell receptor beta chains sequenced from a single sample in a study of T-cell reconstitution after alpha-beta-depleted transplantation in children (dated by TCRdb to the mid-2010s). Library preparation used PCR. The run used an Illumina HiSeq 2500. TCR libraries were prepared with molecular barcoding, using unique molecular identifiers to normalize TCRbeta repertoire quantification. TCRdb's own reprocessing of the public reads used fastp at Q25 and MiXCR and kept productive beta chains. All rows with the same CDR3 protein become a single entry with the most common DNA and genes. The sample has almost 600,000 distinct CDR3 sequences on record, roughly 30% of them singletons. The ten largest clones represent 30% to 45% of the sample. The sample's treatment or condition label, decoded: allogeneic hematopoietic cell transplantation with graft depleted of TCRalphabeta T cells and CD19 B cells.

Sequenced here: PBMCs, sampled before TCRalphabeta/CD19-depleted stem cell transplant. Every receptor here comes from a boy under two years old with Wiskott-Aldrich syndrome, due to receive a stem cell transplant.

The rearrangement uses TRBV5-1 and TRBJ2-1; 9 bases map to TRBD1. Per the germline V gene, CDR1 is SGHRS and CDR2 is YFSETQ. V lost 0 bases to trimming and J lost 5 bases; unmatched junction nucleotides: 3. The CDR3 contains 15 residues. For the CDR3, the DNA is TGCGCCAGCAGCTTGGAGGGACAGGGAAACAATGAGCAGTTCTTC. It codes for CASSLEGQGNNEQFF.

V usage is TRBV5-1 and J usage is TRBJ1-5; D may be TRBD1 (5 bases). The CDR3 runs to 15 residues. Looked up from germline, CDR1 is SGHRS and CDR2 is YFSETQ. Trimming left V 0 bases short and J 4 bases short, with 11 bases between. The CDR3: CASSLVGAENQPQHF. The CDR3 nucleotides are TGCGCCAGCAGCTTGGTTGGGGCAGAAAATCAGCCCCAGCATTTT.

This rearrangement joins TRBV9 to TRBJ1-1; 9 bases are a match to TRBD1. This CDR3 is 16 amino acids long. Germline loops: CDR1 SGDLS, CDR2 YYNGEE. Trimming at V came to 3 bases and at J to 0 bases, leaving 6 bases not matched to a gene. The CDR3 is CASSGTGGAMNTEAFF. CDR3 DNA: TGTGCCAGCAGCGGTACAGGGGGCGCCATGAACACTGAAGCTTTCTTT.

In this sample, this clonotype turned up once. The chain carries TRBV7-2 and TRBJ2-1, with 11 positions matching TRBD2. This CDR3 is built from 15 residues. Trimming at V came to 4 bases and at J to 6 bases, leaving 5 bases not matched to a gene. CDR1 is SGHTA, CDR2 FQGNSA, per germline. The CDR3 bases are TGTGCCAGCAGCTACCCTAGCGGGAGGAGCAATGAGCAGTTCTTC. Translated: CASSYPSGRSNEQFF.

This clonotype was seen more than once but under ten times. The genes are TRBV10-3 and TRBJ2-7; TRBD2 aligns across 8 bases. The CDR3 spans 16 residues. The V segment lost 0 bases and the J segment 4 bases; nucleotides outside the gene matches: 8. Germline CDR1 ENHRY, CDR2 SYGVKD. The CDR3 nucleotides are TGTGCCATCAGTGAGTCATTCTCTAGCGGGCTATACGAGCAGTACTTC. This translates into CAISESFSSGLYEQYF.

V gene TRBV15 combines with J gene TRBJ1-1, with TRBD1 as a possible D gene (6 bases). The CDR3 spans 15 residues. The V end was cut by 5 bases, the J end by 1 base, with 14 bases between. Germline values: CDR1 LNHNV, CDR2 YYDKDF (reference sequence). The CDR3 sequence is CATSGTDRPNTEAFF. CDR3 sequence (DNA): TGTGCCACCAGCGGGACGGACAGACCGAACACTGAAGCTTTCTTT.

This clonotype was counted only a few times. The genes are TRBV20-1 and TRBJ1-5; TRBD1 matches at 7 bases. The CDR3 consists of 15 residues. Per germline, CDR1 DFQATT and CDR2 SNEGSKA (reference sequence). The junction had 3 bases not matched to a gene; V was cut back by 1 base and J by 0 bases. CDR3 coding DNA: TGCAGTGCTAGAGCCAGGGGGTATAGCAATCAGCCCCAGCATTTT. This codes for CSARARGYSNQPQHF.

The gene calls are TRBV5-1 and TRBJ2-1, with 16 bases aligning to TRBD2. The CDR3 extends over 19 amino acids. J was trimmed by 6 bases and V by 3 bases; bases with no gene match: 12. Germline loops: CDR1 SGHRS, CDR2 YFSETQ. CDR3 bases: TGCGCCAGCAGCTCGCGACCGGGACTAGCGGGAGGGTTAACCAATGAGCAGTTCTTC. It translates to CASSSRPGLAGGLTNEQFF.

This clonotype was seen only a few times. V is TRBV19 and J is TRBJ2-3; 7 bases are shared with TRBD2. V gave up 7 bases and J gave up 1 base; unmatched junction bases: 5. The CDR3 has 14 amino acids. Germline V gives CDR1 LNHDA, CDR2 SQIVND (reference sequence). The DNA for the CDR3 is TGTGCCAGTAACCGGCTAGCGGGCACAGATACGCAGTATTTT. Its protein product is CASNRLAGTDTQYF.

This clonotype was counted a few times. V gene TRBV5-1 combines with J gene TRBJ2-1; 9 bases align to TRBD2. CDR1 is SGHRS, CDR2 YFSETQ, per germline. The CDR3 runs 17 residues. Trimming at V came to 0 bases and at J to 12 bases, leaving 16 bases not matched to a gene. CDR3 DNA: TGCGCCAGCAGCTTGGAGATAGCGGGAGCGAGGTATGGGAGGCAGTTCTTC. Protein product: CASSLEIAGARYGRQFF.

This sequence joins TRBV4-1 and TRBJ2-7; D tentatively reads TRBD1 or TRBD2 (5 bases each). Germline loops: CDR1 MGHRA, CDR2 YSYEKL. The CDR3 loop spans 15 amino acids. With 4 bases removed from V and 3 bases from J, the gap between germline ends came to 16 bases. CDR3 region: CASSPGPGADYEQYF. CDR3 sequence (DNA): TGCGCCAGCAGCCCGGGACCCGGGGCCGACTACGAGCAGTACTTC.

V usage is TRBV7-8 and J usage is TRBJ2-1; 9 nucleotides agree with TRBD2. The CDR3 runs 17 residues. Germline CDR1 and CDR2: SGHVS and FQNEAQ. V gave up 5 bases and J gave up 0 bases; unmatched junction bases: 8. As DNA, the CDR3 is TGTGCCAGCAGCCCACGGACTAGCGAGAGCTCCTACAATGAGCAGTTCTTC. Its protein product is CASSPRTSESSYNEQFF.

In its sample, this clonotype was seen a few times. The rearrangement uses TRBV3-1 and TRBJ2-2, with 9 bases that match TRBD2. This CDR3 has 17 amino acids. The germline V gene encodes CDR1 LGHDT and CDR2 YNNKEL (reference sequence). V shed 0 bases and J 1 base; nucleotides not matched to a gene: 3. The CDR3 region has the DNA TGTGCCAGCAGCCAAGACCCGACTAGCGGGAACACCGGGGAGCTGTTTTTT. As protein: CASSQDPTSGNTGELFF.

This chain uses TRBV24-1 with TRBJ2-1, with D unclear. The V gene's germline CDR1 is KGHDR and CDR2 SFDVKD. The CDR3 is 16 amino acids. V was pared by 1 base and J by 8 bases, with 17 bases between. CDR3: CATSDFDSYPFYEQFF. The CDR3 DNA sequence: TGTGCCACCAGTGATTTTGACTCTTATCCTTTCTATGAGCAGTTCTTC.

This clonotype was detected once. The chain joins TRBV5-1 to TRBJ1-2; D possibly corresponds to TRBD1 (5 bases). In germline, CDR1 is SGHRS, CDR2 YFSETQ. This CDR3 region has 17 residues. Trimming left V 4 bases short and J 8 bases short, with 27 bases between. Here the CDR3 reads CASSPSKTGSEGRGYTF. CDR3 nucleotides: TGCGCCAGCAGCCCATCCAAAACAGGATCCGAAGGGCGCGGCTACACCTTC.

This clonotype was found a few times. The V and J genes are TRBV9 and TRBJ2-3; D tentatively fits TRBD1 or TRBD2 (6 bases each). This CDR3 has 14 amino acids. CDR1 SGDLS and CDR2 YYNGEE come from the germline V gene. Trimming cost V 6 bases and J 3 bases, with 14 bases left between them. The DNA for the CDR3 is TGTGCCAGCACCCCAAGGGGGGCGACAGATACGCAGTATTTT. It is translated as CASTPRGATDTQYF.

The chain couples TRBV7-3 to TRBJ2-3; 12 positions match TRBD2. Trimming removed 1 base from V and 3 bases from J; junction bases left unmatched: 8. The CDR3 contains 18 residues. Looked up from germline, CDR1 is SGHTA and CDR2 is FQGTGA. The CDR3 DNA follows: TGTGCCAGCAGCTTAAAGGTACTAGCGGGAGGAGGAACAGATACGCAGTATTTT. Translation: CASSLKVLAGGGTDTQYF.

This clonotype was observed at least ten times. V gene TRBV20-1 combines with J gene TRBJ2-5, with 9 bases fitting TRBD2. V was pared by 0 bases and J by 1 base, with 3 bases of the junction left unmatched. Looked up from germline, CDR1 is DFQATT and CDR2 is SNEGSKA (reference sequence). The CDR3 is 15 residues long. The CDR3 loop is CSARDRTSAQETQYF. CDR3 coding DNA: TGCAGTGCTAGAGATCGGACTAGCGCCCAAGAGACCCAGTACTTC.

This clonotype was observed a few times. The rearrangement links TRBV30 to TRBJ2-2; D not resolved. Per germline, CDR1 GTSNPN and CDR2 SVGIG (reference sequence). CDR3 length: 13 amino acids. With 0 bases removed from V and 6 bases from J, the gap between germline ends came to 8 bases. The CDR3 loop is CAWSVRVAGELFF. The CDR3 DNA sequence: TGTGCCTGGAGTGTAAGGGTAGCCGGGGAGCTGTTTTTT.

This clonotype was recorded a few times. This chain uses TRBV14 with TRBJ2-1, with unresolved D. This CDR3 is built from 16 residues. Trimming cost V 4 bases and J 0 bases, with 13 bases left between them. Germline-derived CDR1 and CDR2 are SGHDN and FVKESK. The CDR3, as DNA: TGTGCCAGCAGCCCCCGAGGATGGAGCTCCTACAATGAGCAGTTCTTC. It codes for CASSPRGWSSYNEQFF.

This clonotype was detected only a few times. V and J are TRBV20-1 and TRBJ2-7; D possibly corresponds to TRBD2 (5 bases). Germline lookup yields CDR1 DFQATT and CDR2 SNEGSKA (reference sequence). The V and J ends lost 4 bases and 5 bases respectively, with 18 bases between them. The CDR3 consists of 14 residues. CDR3: CSATRLSSHHEQYF. For the CDR3, the DNA is TGCAGTGCTACCCGACTAAGTTCGCACCACGAGCAGTACTTC.